The 19 T cell receptor beta chains reported below all come from one sample, sequenced in a study of shared clonotypes between healthy human individuals. Method: immunoSEQ multiplex PCR; TCRdb's copy keeps in-frame clones and lacks some. The sample holds roughly 2,000,000 clones, just under 95% seen once. CD45RO-negative, CCR7-positively selected cells formed the naive CD8 fraction, excluding terminally differentiated effector memory CD45RA+ cells. The specimen sequenced was naive CD8+ T cells sorted from blood. Receptor source: a young man in good health.

This chain connects TRBV9 to TRBJ2-7; TRBD2 aligns across 7 bases. The CDR3 totals 16 residues. In germline, CDR1 is SGDLS, CDR2 YYNGEE. J lost 5 bases, V lost 0 bases, and 11 bases had no gene match. The CDR3 sequence is CASSVGPAGVLDEQYF. Here the CDR3 DNA reads TGTGCCAGCAGCGTAGGCCCGGCGGGAGTTTTGGACGAGCAGTACTTC.

CDR3 in amino acids: CASSSRTASYNSPLHF. Written as DNA, the CDR3 is TGTGCCAGCAGTTCGCGGACAGCCTCATATAATTCACCCCTCCACTTT. V and J are TRBV27 and TRBJ1-6, with TRBD1 as a possible D gene (6 bases). The ends were cut back, 4 bases at V and 4 bases at J, with 14 bases in the middle. Germline CDR1 reads MNHEY; CDR2 reads SMNVEV (reference sequence). The CDR3 extends over 16 amino acids.

This rearrangement joins TRBV5-4 to TRBJ2-2, with D maybe TRBD1 (6 bases). The CDR3 extends over 13 amino acids. The germline V gene has CDR1 SGHNT and CDR2 YYREEE (reference sequence). V lost 3 bases, J lost 7 bases, and 10 bases lay in between. CDR3 bases: TGTGCCAGCAGCTACAGGGTTAGCGGGGAGCTGTTTTTT. It translates to CASSYRVSGELFF. The whole variable domain, filled in from reference TRBV5-4 and TRBJ2-2, reads ETGVTQSPTHLIKTRGQQVTLRCSSQSGHNTVSWYQQALGQGPQFIFQYYREEENGRGNFPPRFSGLQFPNYSSELNVNALELDDSALYLCASSYRVSGELFFGEGSRLTVL.

Comments on this clone: This may stem from a read error, because a much larger clone lies one nucleotide away. Other DNA variants within this sample encode the same CDR3. This rearrangement joins TRBV27 to TRBJ2-2; D unclear. This CDR3 region has 11 residues. CDR1 is MNHEY and CDR2 is SMNVEV in the germline V gene (reference sequence). Deletions cut 5 bases from V and 2 bases from J, with 0 bases between. DNA for the CDR3: TGTGCCAGCAGTAACACCGGGGAGCTGTTTTTT. Translated: CASSNTGELFF.

The chain couples TRBV7-9 to TRBJ1-1; D not resolved. Trimming took 5 bases from V and 4 from J, leaving 11 bases between them. The germline CDR1 and CDR2 sequences are SEHNR and FQNEAQ (reference sequence). The CDR3 has 13 amino acids. CDR3 amino acids: CASSPTGVTEAFF. CDR3 coding DNA: TGTGCCAGCAGCCCAACCGGTGTCACTGAAGCTTTCTTT. The whole variable domain, filled in from reference TRBV7-9 and TRBJ1-1, reads DTGVSQNPRHKITKRGQNVTFRCDPISEHNRLYWYRQTLGQGPEFLTYFQNEAQLEKSRLLSDRFSAERPKGSFSTLEIQRTEQGDSAMYLCASSPTGVTEAFFGQGTRLTVV.

The chain employs TRBV10-2 and TRBJ1-4; D is unclear. The length of the CDR3 is 12 residues. Germline V gene lookup returns CDR1 WSHSY and CDR2 SAAADI. V was shortened by 3 bases and J by 8 bases, with 7 bases between the two germline ends. In DNA, the CDR3 is TGCGCCAGCAGTGAATTTAGAGAAAAACTGTTTTTT. It yields the protein CASSEFREKLFF.

The rearrangement links TRBV29-1 to TRBJ1-2, with TRBD1 identical over 7 bases. J gave up 2 bases and V 3 bases, and 9 bases lay outside the gene matches. The CDR3 is made up of 15 amino acids. CDR1 and CDR2 from the germline V gene are SQVTM and ANQGSEA. The CDR3 protein is CSVEAGTEKNYGYTF. DNA for the CDR3: TGCAGCGTTGAGGCAGGGACAGAAAAAAACTATGGCTACACCTTC.

The chain recombines TRBV4-1 with TRBJ2-5, with TRBD2 matching over 7 bases. The CDR3 consists of 14 residues. J lost 3 bases, V lost 4 bases, and 5 bases had no gene match. The germline CDR1 and CDR2 sequences are MGHRA and YSYEKL. CDR3 residues: CASSPRTREETQYF. DNA for the CDR3: TGCGCCAGCAGCCCGAGGACTAGAGAAGAGACCCAGTACTTC.

CDR3 in amino acids: CASSWATGTLEAFF. CDR3 sequence (DNA): TGCGCCAGCAGCTGGGCAACAGGGACTTTGGAAGCTTTCTTT. This chain connects TRBV5-1 to TRBJ1-1, with a possible D match to TRBD1 (6 bases). Trimming pared 3 bases from V and 8 bases from J, leaving 17 bases between. Germline V gene data show CDR1 as SGHRS and CDR2 as YFSETQ. This CDR3 has 14 residues.

This clone was detected only once. This chain joins TRBV5-6 and TRBJ2-2, with D tentatively TRBD1 (5 bases). Trimming cost V 3 bases and J 1 base, with 10 bases left between them. Germline V gene lookup returns CDR1 SGHDT and CDR2 YYEEEE. The CDR3 is made up of 15 amino acids. The CDR3 reads CASSWGRENTGELFF. In DNA form, the CDR3 reads TGTGCCAGCAGCTGGGGCAGGGAGAACACCGGGGAGCTGTTTTTT.

V is TRBV4-1 and J is TRBJ1-1; D is undetermined. Germline V CDR1 and CDR2: MGHRA, YSYEKL. The V end lost 0 bases, the J end lost 8 bases, and 13 bases lay between the germline ends. The CDR3 sequence is 14 residues long. The CDR3 sequence: CASSQEISQLEAFF. In nucleotides, the CDR3 is TGCGCCAGCAGCCAAGAGATCTCGCAACTAGAAGCTTTCTTT.

The chain recombines TRBV5-6 with TRBJ1-1; the match to TRBD1 covers 7 bases. Germline CDR1 SGHDT, CDR2 YYEEEE. The J segment lost 0 bases and the V segment lost 5 bases, leaving 10 bases of the junction unmatched. There are 16 residues in the CDR3. The CDR3 here is CASSPEGTALNTEAFF. The CDR3 DNA follows: TGTGCCAGCAGTCCGGAGGGGACAGCCTTGAACACTGAAGCTTTCTTT.

The CDR3 DNA follows: TGTGCCAGCAGCCCGCACCCGGGGCTAGCGGCCAAGGGTGAGCAGTTCTTC. Translated, it gives CASSPHPGLAAKGEQFF. The chain is built from TRBV9 and TRBJ2-1; 7 nucleotides agree with TRBD2. Germline V lookup: CDR1 SGDLS, CDR2 YYNGEE. The CDR3 runs to 17 residues. J was trimmed by 9 bases and V by 4 bases; bases with no gene match: 19.

This chain links TRBV28 with TRBJ2-3; 10 nucleotides line up with TRBD2. The CDR3 length is 16 residues. Germline V lookup: CDR1 MDHEN, CDR2 SYDVKM. The V and J ends lost 3 bases and 4 bases, in that order; junction bases with no gene match: 7. Here the CDR3 DNA reads TGTGCCAGCAGTTTGAGGCTAGCGGGGGAGGCAGATACGCAGTATTTT. Its translation: CASSLRLAGEADTQYF.

The gene calls are TRBV30 and TRBJ1-2; no clear D. Looked up from germline, CDR1 is GTSNPN and CDR2 is SVGIG (reference sequence). The V end lost 0 bases, the J end lost 1 base, and 9 bases lay between the germline ends. This CDR3 is 14 amino acids long. Here the CDR3 DNA reads TGTGCCTGGAGTGTTTACAGCGGTAACTATGGCTACACCTTC. Its translation: CAWSVYSGNYGYTF.

This clone appeared once. The rearrangement links TRBV27 to TRBJ2-7; D is unresolved. The ends were cut back, 6 bases at V and 6 bases at J, with 24 bases in the middle. CDR1 is MNHEY, CDR2 SMNVEV, per germline (reference sequence). This CDR3 has 16 amino acids. The CDR3 sequence: CASSLNQNGLAGEQYF. CDR3 sequence (DNA): TGTGCCAGCAGCTTAAACCAAAATGGCTTAGCCGGCGAGCAGTACTTC.

V gene TRBV4-1 combines with J gene TRBJ2-1; 9 nucleotides match TRBD1. Germline V gene data show CDR1 as MGHRA and CDR2 as YSYEKL. CDR3 size: 16 residues. Trimming cost V 1 base and J 9 bases; bases outside gene matches: 10. The CDR3 loop is CASSQVQGAAVIEQFF. In DNA, the CDR3 is TGCGCCAGCAGCCAAGTACAGGGGGCAGCGGTGATTGAGCAGTTCTTC.

With respect to this clone: This CDR3 is also generated by other DNA sequences in the sample. This chain uses TRBV27 with TRBJ2-2; D ambiguous. This CDR3 is built from 14 residues. Germline V gene lookup returns CDR1 MNHEY and CDR2 SMNVEV (reference sequence). Trimming left V 3 bases short and J 5 bases short, with 10 bases between. The DNA of the CDR3 is TGTGCCAGCAGTTTGGGCCGTGGGACCGGGGAGCTGTTTTTT. It yields the protein CASSLGRGTGELFF.

Only one count was recorded for this clone. The chain links TRBV2 to TRBJ2-1; D is possibly TRBD1 or TRBD2 (5 bases each). V shed 1 base and J shed 2 bases, with 9 bases lying between them. There are 15 residues in the CDR3. Germline lookup yields CDR1 SNHLY and CDR2 FYNNEI. CDR3 amino acids: CASSEGDPPYNEQFF. CDR3 coding DNA: TGTGCCAGCAGTGAAGGGGACCCCCCCTACAATGAGCAGTTCTTC.